This T cell receptor beta chain is drawn from a study of shared clonotypes between healthy human individuals. V lost 2 bases to trimming and J lost 0 bases; unmatched junction nucleotides: 3. Germline V CDR1 and CDR2: SEHNR, FQNEAQ (reference sequence). The CDR3 sequence is 16 residues long. Replicate PCRs run on sorted subsets employed 200 ng DNA, 30,000 to 35,000 T cell genomes. Assay used: immunoSEQ multiplex PCR; TCRdb lists only in-frame clones, some missing. In the table there are approximately 1.1 million clones, about 84% of which are singletons. The clonotype was recovered from a man aged 18-30 years in good health. Some clones in this sample may be carry-over from other donors' samples. The chain is built from TRBV7-9 and TRBJ2-7; 11 bases are shared with TRBD2. The sequencing input was memory CD4+ T cells from PBMCs. Subset reported: CD45RA-negative fraction. The chain's CDR3 is CASSLSGTSGSYEQYF. Written as DNA, the CDR3 is TGTGCCAGCAGCTTATCCGGGACTAGCGGCTCCTACGAGCAGTACTTC. Full variable domain (remainder filled in from reference TRBV7-9 and TRBJ2-7): DTGVSQNPRHKITKRGQNVTFRCDPISEHNRLYWYRQTLGQGPEFLTYFQNEAQLEKSRLLSDRFSAERPKGSFSTLEIQRTEQGDSAMYLCASSLSGTSGSYEQYFGPGTRLTVT.